A single sample gave rise to the 6 T cell receptor beta chains below, sequenced in a study of spatial heterogeneity in lung cancer. TCRdb reanalysed the 5' RACE reads using MiXCR and keeps one entry per CDR3 protein. The repertoire consists of more than 95,000 distinct CDR3 sequences, with 9.5% to 15% occurring once and the leading ten covering approximately 15%. Regarding time point: blood at routine non-recurrence follow-up after resection. Whole RNA from tumor, nontumor lung or frozen PBMC was sequenced unsorted. The sample here was PBMCs, taken at follow-up. All receptors come from a male donor with early-stage non-small cell lung cancer.

This clonotype has more than one count but fewer than ten. The chain has TRBV7-9 and TRBJ2-1; D remains ambiguous. The CDR3 totals 13 residues. Germline V gives CDR1 SEHNR, CDR2 FQNEAQ (reference sequence). Trimming took off 8 bases at V and 4 bases at J, with 12 bases between the two ends. CDR3 nucleotides: TGTGCCAGCGGCCTTTCTCCGTACAATGAGCAGTTCTTC. It is translated as CASGLSPYNEQFF.

The gene calls are TRBV7-9 and TRBJ2-3, with D perhaps assigned TRBD1 or TRBD2 (6 bases each). Trimming took off 9 bases at V and 0 bases at J, with 13 bases between the two ends. The germline gives CDR1 SEHNR, CDR2 FQNEAQ (reference sequence). The CDR3 covers 14 residues. CDR3 sequence reads: CASIGGLSTDTQYF. For the CDR3, the DNA is TGTGCCAGTATCGGGGGCTTAAGCACAGATACGCAGTATTTT.

This clonotype occurred many times. The chain combines TRBV15 with TRBJ2-1, with D unclear. V was pared by 5 bases and J by 8 bases, with 16 bases between. The CDR3 length is 14 residues. The germline gives CDR1 LNHNV, CDR2 YYDKDF (reference sequence). CDR3: CATSSQGGVYEQFF. The CDR3 coding sequence is TGTGCCACCAGCTCCCAAGGTGGGGTCTATGAGCAGTTCTTC.

This sequence joins TRBV5-5 and TRBJ1-6; no clear D gene. CDR3 length: 12 residues. Germline V gives CDR1 SGHKS, CDR2 YYEKEE (reference sequence). V lost 5 bases, J lost 4 bases, and 4 bases lay in between. The CDR3 loop is CASSSYNSPLHF. CDR3 bases: TGTGCCAGCAGTTCGTATAATTCACCCCTCCACTTT.

This rearrangement joins TRBV5-1 to TRBJ2-7; perhaps TRBD1 as D (7 bases). Trimming stripped 1 base from V and 0 bases from J, with 17 bases between. This CDR3 is built from 17 residues. Germline V lookup: CDR1 SGHRS, CDR2 YFSETQ. The CDR3: CASSLSFRQGGSYEQYF. The CDR3 DNA follows: TGCGCCAGCAGCTTGAGTTTTAGGCAGGGGGGCTCCTACGAGCAGTACTTC.

The chain links TRBV18 to TRBJ2-3; 8 bases line up with TRBD1. CDR1 is KGHSH, CDR2 LQKENI, per germline. V dropped 2 bases and J dropped 4; count of bases not matched to a gene: 2. The CDR3 totals 14 residues. CDR3 DNA sequence: TGTGCCAGCTCACCAGACAGGGGCCCAGATACGCAGTATTTT. It encodes CASSPDRGPDTQYF.